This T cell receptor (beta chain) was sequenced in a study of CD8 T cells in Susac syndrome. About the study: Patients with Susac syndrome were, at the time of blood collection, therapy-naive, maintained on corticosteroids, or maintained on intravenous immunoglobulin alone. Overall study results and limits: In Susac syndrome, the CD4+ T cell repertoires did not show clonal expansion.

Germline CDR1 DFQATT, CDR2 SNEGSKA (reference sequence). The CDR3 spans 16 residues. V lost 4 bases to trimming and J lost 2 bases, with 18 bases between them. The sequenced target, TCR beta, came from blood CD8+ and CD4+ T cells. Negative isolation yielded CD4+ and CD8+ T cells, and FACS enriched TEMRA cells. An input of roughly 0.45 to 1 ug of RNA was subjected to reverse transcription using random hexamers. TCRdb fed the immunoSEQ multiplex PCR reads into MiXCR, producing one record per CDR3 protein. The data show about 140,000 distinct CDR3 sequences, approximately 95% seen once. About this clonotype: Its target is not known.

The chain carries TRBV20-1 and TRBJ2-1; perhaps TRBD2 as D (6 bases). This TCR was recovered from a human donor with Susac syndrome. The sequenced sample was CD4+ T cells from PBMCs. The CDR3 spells CSATVPRGATYNEQFF. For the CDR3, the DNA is TGCAGTGCTACGGTCCCTCGCGGGGCGACCTACAATGAGCAGTTCTTC.